The clone carrying this T cell receptor (beta chain) occurred a few times. What it recognizes is unknown. Amplification targeted the TCR beta CDR3 regions, with RNA transcripts as the source material. HTBI primers served in a first-round RT-PCR, which a second-round multiplex PCR followed. One entry per CDR3 protein results from TCRdb running MiXCR on the multiplex PCR reads. The repertoire holds around 1,200,000 distinct CDR3 sequences, with about 40% as singletons. This specimen comes from a study of Graves' ophthalmopathy and Graves' hyperthyroidism. People with hyperthyroidism were aged 18 to 65 and newly diagnosed, under 2 months' duration. V lost 1 base and J 4 bases, leaving 14 bases between the germline ends. This CDR3 is built from 16 residues. Germline V lookup: CDR1 LGHNA, CDR2 YNFKEQ. Points from the study as a whole: Ophthalmopathy progression predictions by the model showed nearly 75% specificity and 70.59% sensitivity. Most expanded clonotypes from thyroid (those above 0.001 frequency) were also found in blood.

The chain is built from TRBV4-2 and TRBJ1-3; D gene unclear. This clonotype originated in an adult man with Graves' hyperthyroidism. Sequencing was performed on peripheral blood or thyroid tissue (not recorded which). The CDR3 sequence: CASSQGFLDAGNTIYF. The DNA of the CDR3 is TGTGCCAGCAGCCAAGGATTCTTAGACGCCGGAAACACCATATATTTT.